This record covers a single T cell receptor (beta chain). The record originates from a study of technical replicates of blood from a few donors. This table comes from immunoSEQ multiplex PCR, and its TCRdb copy is limited to in-frame clones, with some not included. In the table there are tens of thousands of clones, 95% to 96% of which are singletons. Germline assignment: CDR1 LNHNV and CDR2 YYDKDF (reference sequence). The CDR3 is made up of 15 amino acids. The germline V and J ends were trimmed by 0 bases and 5 bases, with 11 bases remaining between them. The clonotype comes from a human donor in good health. The gene calls are TRBV15 and TRBJ2-1, with D perhaps TRBD2 (6 bases). Sample: T cells isolated from PBMCs. The CDR3 DNA reads as TGTGCCACCAGCAGAGATACTAGCCCCGACAATGAGCAGTTCTTC. Translation gives CATSRDTSPDNEQFF.